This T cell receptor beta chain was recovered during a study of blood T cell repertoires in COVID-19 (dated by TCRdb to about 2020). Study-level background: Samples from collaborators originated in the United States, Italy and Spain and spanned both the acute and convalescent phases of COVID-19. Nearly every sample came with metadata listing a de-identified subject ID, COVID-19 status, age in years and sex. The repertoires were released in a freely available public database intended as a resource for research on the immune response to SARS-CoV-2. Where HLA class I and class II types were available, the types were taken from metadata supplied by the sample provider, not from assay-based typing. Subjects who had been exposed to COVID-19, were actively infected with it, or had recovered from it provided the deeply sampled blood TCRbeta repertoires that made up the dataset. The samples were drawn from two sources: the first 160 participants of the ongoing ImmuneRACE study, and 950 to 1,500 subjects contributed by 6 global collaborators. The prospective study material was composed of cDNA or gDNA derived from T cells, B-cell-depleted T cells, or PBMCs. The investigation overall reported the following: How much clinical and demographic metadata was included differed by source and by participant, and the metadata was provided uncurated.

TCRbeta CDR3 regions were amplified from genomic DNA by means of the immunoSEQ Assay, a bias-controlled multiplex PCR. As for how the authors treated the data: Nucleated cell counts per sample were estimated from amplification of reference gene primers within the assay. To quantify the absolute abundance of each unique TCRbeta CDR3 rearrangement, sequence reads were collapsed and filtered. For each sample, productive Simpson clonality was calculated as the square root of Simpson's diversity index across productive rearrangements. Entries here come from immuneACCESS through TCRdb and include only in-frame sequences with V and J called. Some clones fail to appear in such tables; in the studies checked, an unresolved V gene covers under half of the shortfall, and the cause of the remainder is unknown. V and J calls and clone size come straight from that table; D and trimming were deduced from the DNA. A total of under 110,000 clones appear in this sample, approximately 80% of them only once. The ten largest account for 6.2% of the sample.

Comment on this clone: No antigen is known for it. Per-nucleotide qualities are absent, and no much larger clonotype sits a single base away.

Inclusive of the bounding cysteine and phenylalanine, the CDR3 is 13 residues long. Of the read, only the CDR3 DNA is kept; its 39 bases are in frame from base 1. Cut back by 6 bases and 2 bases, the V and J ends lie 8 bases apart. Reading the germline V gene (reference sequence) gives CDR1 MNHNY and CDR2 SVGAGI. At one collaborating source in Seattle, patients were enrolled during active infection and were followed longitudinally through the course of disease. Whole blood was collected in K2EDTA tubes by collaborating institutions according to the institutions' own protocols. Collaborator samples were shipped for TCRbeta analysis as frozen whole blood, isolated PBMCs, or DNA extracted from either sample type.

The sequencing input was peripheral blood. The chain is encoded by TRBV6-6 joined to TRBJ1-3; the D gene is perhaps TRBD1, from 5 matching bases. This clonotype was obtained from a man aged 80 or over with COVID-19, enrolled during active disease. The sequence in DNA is TGTGCCAGCAGCTCAGGGACTGGAAACACCATATATTTT. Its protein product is CASSSGTGNTIYF.